This T cell receptor beta chain was retrieved from a study of blood T cell repertoires in COVID-19 (dated by TCRdb to 2019 to 2021). Looking at the study overall: Collaborator samples came from the United States, Italy and Spain and covered acute and convalescent phases of COVID-19. The material from the prospective study consisted of cDNA or gDNA derived from T cells, B-cell-depleted T cells, or PBMCs. Subjects who had been exposed to COVID-19, were actively infected with it, or had recovered from it provided the deeply sampled blood TCRbeta repertoires that made up the dataset. The repertoires were made available in a free public database intended to serve as a resource for research on the immune response to SARS-CoV-2. The samples were drawn from two sources: the first 160 participants of the ongoing ImmuneRACE study, and some 1,300 subjects contributed by 6 global collaborators. The sample metadata nearly always contained a de-identified subject ID, COVID-19 status, age in years and sex. HLA class I and class II types, where available, came from metadata supplied by the sample provider rather than from assay-based typing. Findings and caveats that apply to the study as a whole: The quantity of clinical and demographic metadata differed by source and by participant and was supplied without curation.

Notes on this clone: The antigen this receptor binds is unknown. Per-base qualities were not stored, and no clone one base away is much larger.

Each collaborating institution followed its own protocols to collect whole blood in K2EDTA tubes. For TCRbeta analysis, collaborators shipped samples in one of three forms: frozen whole blood, isolated PBMCs, or DNA extracted from either of those sample types. The immunoSEQ Assay, a bias-controlled multiplex PCR, was used to amplify TCRbeta CDR3 regions from genomic DNA. Turning to the authors' computational methods: Nucleated cell counts per sample were estimated from amplification of reference gene primers within the assay. To quantify the absolute abundance of each unique TCRbeta CDR3 rearrangement, sequence reads were collapsed and filtered. For each sample, productive Simpson clonality was calculated by taking the square root of Simpson's diversity index across productive rearrangements. The source is immuneACCESS, and TCRdb retained only in-frame sequences with V and J called. Part of the clones is not carried over; for the studies checked, unresolved V genes explain less than half of this, and the remainder is unexplained. V and J calls and clone size follow that table, whereas D and trimming were derived from the DNA. The sample yields nearly 200,000 clones; around 80% were counted once. The top ten hold 6% to 8% of the sample.

From the germline V gene, CDR1 is SGHVS and CDR2 is FNYEAQ. There are 16 amino acids in the CDR3, from cysteine to phenylalanine inclusive. CDR3 DNA only is kept here, 48 bases in frame from base 1. V is reduced by 1 base and J by 0 bases, leaving a spacing of 10 bases between them. The V and J genes are TRBV7-6 and TRBJ2-1, with TRBD2 as a weak D call on 5 bases. The source is a human donor with acute or convalescent COVID-19. The donor label of this sample is uncertain. Sequencing was done on a sample of peripheral blood. In nucleotide form, the sequence is TGTGCCAGCAGCTTAGTTGGAGGCGTCTCCTACAATGAGCAGTTCTTC. Its translation is CASSLVGGVSYNEQFF.